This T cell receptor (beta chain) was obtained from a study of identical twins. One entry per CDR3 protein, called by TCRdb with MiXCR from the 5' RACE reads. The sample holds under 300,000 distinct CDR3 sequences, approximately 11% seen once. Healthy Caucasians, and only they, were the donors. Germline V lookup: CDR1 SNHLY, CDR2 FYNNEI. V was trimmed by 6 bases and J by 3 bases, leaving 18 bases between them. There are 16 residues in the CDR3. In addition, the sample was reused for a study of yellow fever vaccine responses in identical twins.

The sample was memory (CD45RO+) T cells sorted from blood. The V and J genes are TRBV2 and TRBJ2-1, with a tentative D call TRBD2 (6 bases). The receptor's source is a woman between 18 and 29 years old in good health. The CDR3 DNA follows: TGTGCCAGCAGGAAGGGGACTCCCGGACTCTACAATGAGCAGTTCTTC. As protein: CASRKGTPGLYNEQFF.